Sequencing of this T cell receptor (beta chain) was carried out in a study of blood T cells in healthy people across ages. Findings and caveats of the study: Researchers said unsorted PBMCs prevented a conclusive naive versus antigen-experienced comparison.

CDR1 is SGHTA, CDR2 FQGNSA, per germline. The CDR3 length is 14 residues. The junction had 6 bases not matched to a gene; V was cut back by 4 bases and J by 4 bases. Per individual sample, total RNA of at least 6 micrograms was extracted. With regard to this clonotype: Its specificity is not known.

The authors ran a second PCR of 7 to 11 cycles using a sample-barcoded 5' primer and a J-beta primer mix. Each cDNA molecule carried a tag from a template-switch adaptor that contained 12 random nucleotides. Each sample provided no less than 3 million CDR3-containing paired-end reads. TCRdb ran MiXCR on the 5' RACE reads and lists one entry per CDR3 protein. The sample lists roughly 680,000 distinct CDR3 sequences; roughly 21% were seen once. The V and J genes are TRBV7-2 and TRBJ1-2, with 7 bases aligning to TRBD1. Specimen: blood. The clonotype originates from a man in his 70s in good health. The CDR3 DNA is TGTGCCAGCAGCTCGCCGGGACAGCGCTATGGCTACACCTTC. The encoded protein is CASSSPGQRYGYTF.